One sample yielded the 5 T cell receptor beta chains listed below, sequenced in a study of cytomegalovirus exposure and HLA in healthy donors. This table comes from immunoSEQ multiplex PCR, and its TCRdb copy is limited to in-frame clones, with some not included. The data contain 130,000 or so clones, roughly nine tenths of them singletons. The sequenced sample consisted of PBMCs. The receptors originated from a woman aged 18-29 years in good health and CMV-seropositive.

This CDR3 is CASSHGSYTEAFF. The CDR3 DNA sequence: TGTGCCAGTAGTCACGGGAGCTACACTGAAGCTTTCTTT. The chain carries TRBV19 and TRBJ1-1; D is unresolved. The CDR3 spans 13 residues. The V and J ends lost 5 bases and 3 bases respectively, with 10 bases between them. Germline lookup yields CDR1 LNHDA and CDR2 SQIVND (reference sequence). Using reference TRBV19 and TRBJ1-1 for the parts outside the CDR3, the full variable domain is DGGITQSPKYLFRKEGQNVTLSCEQNLNHDAMYWYRQDPGQGLRLIYYSQIVNDFQKGDIAEGYSVSREKKESFPLTVTSAQKNPTAFYLCASSHGSYTEAFFGQGTRLTVV.

V usage is TRBV4-3 and J usage is TRBJ2-1; possible D gene TRBD2, 6 bases. V lost 0 bases to trimming and J lost 2 bases, with 11 bases between them. Germline lookup yields CDR1 LGHNA and CDR2 YSLEER. The CDR3 contains 16 residues. CDR3 sequence reads: CASSQDPPGAYNEQFF. The CDR3 nucleotides read TGCGCCAGCAGCCAAGATCCCCCGGGGGCCTACAATGAGCAGTTCTTC.

This clone has a single count. The chain recombines TRBV10-3 with TRBJ2-3; 8 bases line up with TRBD1. The CDR3 consists of 16 residues. Germline lookup yields CDR1 ENHRY and CDR2 SYGVKD. The V segment lost 2 bases and the J segment 2 bases; nucleotides outside the gene matches: 6. CDR3 in DNA: TGTGCCATCAGTGAGCCTCGGACAGGGAACACAGATACGCAGTATTTT. Translated: CAISEPRTGNTDTQYF.

The chain links TRBV4-2 to TRBJ2-3; tentative D call: TRBD2 (6 bases). The CDR3 is made up of 13 amino acids. The V and J ends lost 3 bases and 5 bases respectively, with 9 bases between them. Germline V gives CDR1 LGHNA, CDR2 YNFKEQ. The CDR3 sequence: CASSQGLIDTQYF. The CDR3 nucleotides are TGTGCCAGCAGCCAGGGACTGATAGATACGCAGTATTTT.

V and J are TRBV13 and TRBJ1-4; no clear D gene. The CDR3 has 15 amino acids. In germline, CDR1 is PRHDT, CDR2 FYEKMQ (reference sequence). V was trimmed by 4 bases and J by 4 bases, leaving 13 bases between them. The CDR3 sequence is CASSSKRGLNEKLFF. DNA of the CDR3: TGTGCCAGCAGCTCCAAGAGAGGGCTTAATGAAAAACTGTTTTTT.